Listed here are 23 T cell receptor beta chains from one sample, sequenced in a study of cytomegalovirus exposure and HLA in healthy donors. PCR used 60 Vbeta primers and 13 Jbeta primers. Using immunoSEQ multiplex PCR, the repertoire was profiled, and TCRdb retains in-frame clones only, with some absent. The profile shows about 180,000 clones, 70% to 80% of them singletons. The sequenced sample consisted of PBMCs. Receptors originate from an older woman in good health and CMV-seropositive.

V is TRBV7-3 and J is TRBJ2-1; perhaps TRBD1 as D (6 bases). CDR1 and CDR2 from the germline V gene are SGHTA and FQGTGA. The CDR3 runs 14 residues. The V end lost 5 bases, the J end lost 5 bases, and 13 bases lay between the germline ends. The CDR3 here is CASSAQGSDNEQFF. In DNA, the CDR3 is TGTGCCAGCAGCGCACAGGGTTCGGACAATGAGCAGTTCTTC.

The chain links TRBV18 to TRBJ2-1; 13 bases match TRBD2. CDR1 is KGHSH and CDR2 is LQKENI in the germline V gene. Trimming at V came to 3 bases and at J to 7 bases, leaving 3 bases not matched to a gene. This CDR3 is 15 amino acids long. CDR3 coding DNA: TGTGCCAGCTCACCGGGACTAGCGGGAAAGAATGAGCAGTTCTTC. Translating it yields CASSPGLAGKNEQFF.

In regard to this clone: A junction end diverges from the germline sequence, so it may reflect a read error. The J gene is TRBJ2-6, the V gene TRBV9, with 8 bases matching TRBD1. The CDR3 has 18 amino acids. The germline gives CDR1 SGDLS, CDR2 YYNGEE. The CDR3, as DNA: TGTGCCAGCAGCGTGTTGGGGACAGGACTCTCTGGGGCCAACGGCCTGACTTTC. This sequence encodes CASSVLGTGLSGANGLTF.

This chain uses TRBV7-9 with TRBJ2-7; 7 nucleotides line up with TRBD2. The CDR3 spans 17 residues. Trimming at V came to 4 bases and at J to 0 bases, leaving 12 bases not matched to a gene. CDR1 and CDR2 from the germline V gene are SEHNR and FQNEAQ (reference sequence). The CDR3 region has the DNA TGTGCCAGCAGCTCACTTGTCGGGGGGACTACCTCCTACGAGCAGTACTTC. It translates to CASSSLVGGTTSYEQYF.

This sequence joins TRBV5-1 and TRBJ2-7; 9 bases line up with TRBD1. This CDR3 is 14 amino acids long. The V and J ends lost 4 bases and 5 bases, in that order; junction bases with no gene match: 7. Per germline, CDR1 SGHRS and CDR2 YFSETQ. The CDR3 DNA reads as TGCGCCAGCAGCGCTATGGACAGGGGTGACGAGCAGTACTTC. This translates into CASSAMDRGDEQYF.

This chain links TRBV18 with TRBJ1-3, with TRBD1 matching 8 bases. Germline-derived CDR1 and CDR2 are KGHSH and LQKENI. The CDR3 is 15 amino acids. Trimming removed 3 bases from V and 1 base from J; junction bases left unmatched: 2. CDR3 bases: TGTGCCAGCTCACCTCGACAGGGGTCTGGAAACACCATATATTTT. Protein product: CASSPRQGSGNTIYF.

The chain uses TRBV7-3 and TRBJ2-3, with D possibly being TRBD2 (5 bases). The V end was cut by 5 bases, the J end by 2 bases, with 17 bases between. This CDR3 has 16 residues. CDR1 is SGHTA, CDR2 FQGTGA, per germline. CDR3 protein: CASSKRPGFTTDTQYF. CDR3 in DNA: TGTGCCAGCAGCAAAAGGCCGGGGTTTACCACAGATACGCAGTATTTT. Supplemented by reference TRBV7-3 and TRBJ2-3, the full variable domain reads GAGVSQTPSNKVTEKGKYVELRCDPISGHTALYWYRQSLGQGPEFLIYFQGTGAADDSGLPNDRFFAVRPEGSVSTLKIQRTERGDSAVYLCASSKRPGFTTDTQYFGPGTRLTVL.

The CDR3 DNA sequence: TGTGCCAGCAGTGACGTAGGGGGGGACCATCTTAGCAATCAGCCCCAGCATTTT. It codes for CASSDVGGDHLSNQPQHF. V gene TRBV25-1 combines with J gene TRBJ1-5; D is perhaps TRBD1 (6 bases). V was clipped by 3 bases and J by 0 bases, with 18 bases between them. Looked up from germline, CDR1 is MGHDK and CDR2 is SYGVNS. The CDR3 is made up of 18 amino acids.

For the CDR3, the DNA is TGCGCCAGCAGCAGGGCCCTGTCAGGAGGGGTCACAGATACGCAGTATTTT. Protein sequence: CASSRALSGGVTDTQYF. The chain employs TRBV5-1 and TRBJ2-3, with D perhaps matching TRBD2 (6 bases). V gave up 4 bases and J gave up 2 bases, with 20 bases separating them. The CDR3 sequence is 17 residues long. The germline gives CDR1 SGHRS, CDR2 YFSETQ.

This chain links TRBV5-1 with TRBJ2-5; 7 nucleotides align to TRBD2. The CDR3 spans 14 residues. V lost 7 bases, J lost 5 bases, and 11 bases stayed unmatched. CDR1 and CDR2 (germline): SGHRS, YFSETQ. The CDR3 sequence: CASHGGSIGETQYF. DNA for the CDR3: TGCGCCAGCCATGGCGGGAGTATAGGCGAGACCCAGTACTTC.

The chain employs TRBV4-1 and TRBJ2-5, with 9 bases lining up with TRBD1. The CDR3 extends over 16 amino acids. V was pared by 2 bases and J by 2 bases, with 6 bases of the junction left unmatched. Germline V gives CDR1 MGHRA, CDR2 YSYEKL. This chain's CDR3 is CASSQLDRGIQETQYF. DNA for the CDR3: TGCGCCAGCAGCCAACTAGACAGGGGGATTCAAGAGACCCAGTACTTC.

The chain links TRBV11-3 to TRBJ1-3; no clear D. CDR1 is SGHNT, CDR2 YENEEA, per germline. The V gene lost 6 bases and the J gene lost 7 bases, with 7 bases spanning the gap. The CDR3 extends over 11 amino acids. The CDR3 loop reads CASSDGNTIYF. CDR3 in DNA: TGTGCCAGCAGTGACGGGAACACCATATATTTT.

The CDR3 spells CASSLGPGTGLESQYF. The CDR3 bases are TGTGCCAGCAGCTTAGGCCCCGGGACAGGGTTGGAGTCGCAGTATTTT. The chain links TRBV7-2 to TRBJ2-3, with 9 nucleotides matching TRBD1. The ends lost 1 base at V and 10 bases at J; junction bases unmatched: 12. The CDR3 totals 16 residues. Germline CDR1 reads SGHTA; CDR2 reads FQGNSA.

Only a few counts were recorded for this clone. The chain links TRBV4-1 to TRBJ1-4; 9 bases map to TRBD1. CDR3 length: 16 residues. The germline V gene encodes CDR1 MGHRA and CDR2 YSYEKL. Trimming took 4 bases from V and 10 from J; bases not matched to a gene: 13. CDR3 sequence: CASSPQAQQGAGKLFF. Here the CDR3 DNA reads TGCGCCAGCAGCCCTCAGGCCCAACAGGGGGCCGGAAAACTGTTTTTT.

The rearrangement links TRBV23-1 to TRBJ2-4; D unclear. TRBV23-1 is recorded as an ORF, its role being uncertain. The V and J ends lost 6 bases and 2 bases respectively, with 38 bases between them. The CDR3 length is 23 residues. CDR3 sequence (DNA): TGCGCCAGCAGCCGGAGTCAGTATCGACGCTCTTCGTGTGTGGGTGCAACCAAAAACATTCAGTACTTC. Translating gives CASSRSQYRRSSCVGATKNIQYF.

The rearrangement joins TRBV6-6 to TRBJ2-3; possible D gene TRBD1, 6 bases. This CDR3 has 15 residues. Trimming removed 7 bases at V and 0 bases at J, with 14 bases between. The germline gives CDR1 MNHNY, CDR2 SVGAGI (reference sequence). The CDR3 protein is CASNGQPSSTDTQYF. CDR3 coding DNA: TGTGCCAGCAATGGACAGCCTTCTAGCACAGATACGCAGTATTTT.

This chain's CDR3 is CATTTSGGQGETQYF. Here the CDR3 DNA reads TGTGCCACCACCACTAGCGGGGGCCAGGGAGAGACCCAGTACTTC. The gene calls are TRBV9 and TRBJ2-5; TRBD2 aligns across 11 bases. CDR3 length equals 15 residues. Germline CDR1 and CDR2: SGDLS and YYNGEE. The V gene end was trimmed by 9 bases and the J gene end by 4 bases; junction bases not matched to a gene: 11.

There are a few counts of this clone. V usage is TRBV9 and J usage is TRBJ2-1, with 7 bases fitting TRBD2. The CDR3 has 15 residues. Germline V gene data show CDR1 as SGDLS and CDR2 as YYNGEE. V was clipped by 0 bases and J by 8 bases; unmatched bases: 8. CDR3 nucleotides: TGTGCCAGCAGCGTAGGTTTGCGGGAGTGGGATGAGCAGTTCTTC. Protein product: CASSVGLREWDEQFF.

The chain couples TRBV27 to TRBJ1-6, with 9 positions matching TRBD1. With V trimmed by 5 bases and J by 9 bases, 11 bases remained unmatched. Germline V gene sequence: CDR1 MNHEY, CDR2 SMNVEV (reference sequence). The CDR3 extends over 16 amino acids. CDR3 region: CASSPYYRGRGSPLHF. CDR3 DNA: TGTGCCAGCAGTCCGTACTACAGGGGGCGCGGTTCACCCCTCCACTTT.

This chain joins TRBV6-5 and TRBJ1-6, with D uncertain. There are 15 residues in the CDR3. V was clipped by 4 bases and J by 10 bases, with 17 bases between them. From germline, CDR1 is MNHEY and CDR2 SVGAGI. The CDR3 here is CASSSGNRRISPLHF. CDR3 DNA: TGTGCCAGCAGTTCGGGAAATAGACGGATCTCACCCCTCCACTTT.

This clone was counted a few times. CDR3 protein: CASSPGDSNYEQYF. The CDR3 nucleotides read TGTGCCAGCAGCCCGGGGGACTCAAACTACGAGCAGTACTTC. J is TRBJ2-7 and V is TRBV9; tentatively, D is TRBD2 (6 bases). The ends were cut back, 4 bases at V and 3 bases at J, with 14 bases in the middle. Germline V gene data show CDR1 as SGDLS and CDR2 as YYNGEE. The CDR3 sequence is 14 residues long.

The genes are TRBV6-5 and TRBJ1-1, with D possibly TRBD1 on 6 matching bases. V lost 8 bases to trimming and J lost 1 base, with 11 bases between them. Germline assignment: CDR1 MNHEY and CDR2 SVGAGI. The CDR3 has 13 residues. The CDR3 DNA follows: TGTGCCAGCCACAGGGATGGGAACACTGAAGCTTTCTTT. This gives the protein CASHRDGNTEAFF.

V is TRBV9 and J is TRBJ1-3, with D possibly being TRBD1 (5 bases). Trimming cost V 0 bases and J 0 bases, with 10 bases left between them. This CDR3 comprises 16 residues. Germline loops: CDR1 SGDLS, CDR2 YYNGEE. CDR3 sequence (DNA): TGTGCCAGCAGCGTAGGTGGGGGGAGCTCTGGAAACACCATATATTTT. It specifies CASSVGGGSSGNTIYF.